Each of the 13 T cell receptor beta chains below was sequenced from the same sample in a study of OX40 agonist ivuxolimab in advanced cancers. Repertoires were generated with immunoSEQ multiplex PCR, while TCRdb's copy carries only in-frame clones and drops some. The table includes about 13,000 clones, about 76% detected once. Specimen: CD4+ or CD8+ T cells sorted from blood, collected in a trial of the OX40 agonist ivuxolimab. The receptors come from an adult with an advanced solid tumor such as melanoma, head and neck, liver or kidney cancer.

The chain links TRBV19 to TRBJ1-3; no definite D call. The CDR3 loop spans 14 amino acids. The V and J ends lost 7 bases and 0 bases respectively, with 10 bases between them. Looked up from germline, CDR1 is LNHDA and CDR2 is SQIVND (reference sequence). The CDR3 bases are TGTGCCAGTAATTTCGGGCTCTCTGGAAACACCATATATTTT. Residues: CASNFGLSGNTIYF.

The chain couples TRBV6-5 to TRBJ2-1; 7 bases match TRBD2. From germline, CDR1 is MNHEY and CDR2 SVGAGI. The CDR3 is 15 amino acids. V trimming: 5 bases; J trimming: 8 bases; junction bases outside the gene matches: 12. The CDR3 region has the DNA TGTGCCAGCAGTCAGTGGGGGGGAGAGTATGATGAGCAGTTCTTC. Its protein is CASSQWGGEYDEQFF.

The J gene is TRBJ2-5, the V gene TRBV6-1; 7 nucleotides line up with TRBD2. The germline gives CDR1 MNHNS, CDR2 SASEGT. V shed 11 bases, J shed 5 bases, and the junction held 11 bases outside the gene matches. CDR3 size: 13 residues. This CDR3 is CAGPGEGFETQYF. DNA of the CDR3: TGTGCCGGGCCCGGGGAGGGTTTTGAGACCCAGTACTTC.

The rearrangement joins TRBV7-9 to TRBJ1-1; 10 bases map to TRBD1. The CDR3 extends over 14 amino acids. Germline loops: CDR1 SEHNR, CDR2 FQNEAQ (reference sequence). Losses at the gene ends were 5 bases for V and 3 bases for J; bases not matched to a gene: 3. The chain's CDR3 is CASSVGQGDTEAFF. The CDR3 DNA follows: TGTGCCAGCAGCGTTGGACAGGGGGACACTGAAGCTTTCTTT.

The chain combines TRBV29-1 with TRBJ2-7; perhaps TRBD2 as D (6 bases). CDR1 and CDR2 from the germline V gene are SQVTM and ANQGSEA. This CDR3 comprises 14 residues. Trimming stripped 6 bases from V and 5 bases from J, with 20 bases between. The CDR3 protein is CSVGSSERVNEQYF. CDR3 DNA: TGCAGCGTGGGTTCTAGCGAGCGGGTAAACGAGCAGTACTTC.

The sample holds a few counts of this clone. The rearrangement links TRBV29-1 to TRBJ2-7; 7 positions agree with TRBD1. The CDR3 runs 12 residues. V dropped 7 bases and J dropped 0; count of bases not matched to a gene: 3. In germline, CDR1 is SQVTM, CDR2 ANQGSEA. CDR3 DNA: TGCAGCGCCGGGGACAGCTCCTACGAGCAGTACTTC. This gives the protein CSAGDSSYEQYF.

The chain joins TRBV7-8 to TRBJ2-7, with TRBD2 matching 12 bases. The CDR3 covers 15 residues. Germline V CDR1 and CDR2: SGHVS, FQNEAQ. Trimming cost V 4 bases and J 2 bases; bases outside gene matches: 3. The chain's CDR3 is CASSSSGRATYEQYF. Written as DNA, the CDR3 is TGTGCCAGCAGCTCTAGCGGGAGGGCCACCTACGAGCAGTACTTC. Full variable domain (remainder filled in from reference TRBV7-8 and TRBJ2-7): GAGVSQSPRYKVAKRGQDVALRCDPISGHVSLFWYQQALGQGPEFLTYFQNEAQLDKSGLPSDRFFAERPEGSVSTLKIQRTQQEDSAVYLCASSSSGRATYEQYFGPGTRLTVT.

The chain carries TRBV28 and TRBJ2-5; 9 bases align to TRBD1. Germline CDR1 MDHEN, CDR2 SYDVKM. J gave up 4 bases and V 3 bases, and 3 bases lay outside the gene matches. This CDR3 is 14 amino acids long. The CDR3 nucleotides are TGTGCCAGCAGTTTGTCACAGGGGGCAGAGACCCAGTACTTC. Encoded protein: CASSLSQGAETQYF.

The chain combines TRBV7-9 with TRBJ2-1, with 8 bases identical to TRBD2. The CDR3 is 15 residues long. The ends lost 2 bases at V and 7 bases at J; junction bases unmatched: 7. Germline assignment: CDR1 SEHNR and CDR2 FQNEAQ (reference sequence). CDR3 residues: CASSLPTSVLNEQFF. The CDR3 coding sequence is TGTGCCAGCAGCTTACCGACTAGCGTGCTGAATGAGCAGTTCTTC.

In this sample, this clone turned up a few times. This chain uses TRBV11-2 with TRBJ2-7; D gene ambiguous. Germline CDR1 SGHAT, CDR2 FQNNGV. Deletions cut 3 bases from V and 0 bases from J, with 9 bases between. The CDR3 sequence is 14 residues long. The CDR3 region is CASSFGLSSYEQYF. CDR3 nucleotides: TGTGCCAGCAGCTTCGGATTAAGCTCCTACGAGCAGTACTTC.

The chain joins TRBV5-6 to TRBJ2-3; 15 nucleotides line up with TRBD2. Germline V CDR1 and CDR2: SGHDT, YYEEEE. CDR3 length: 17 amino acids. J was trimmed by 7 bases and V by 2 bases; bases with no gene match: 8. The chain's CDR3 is CASSLLGLAGGEYTQYF. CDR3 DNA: TGTGCCAGCAGCTTACTAGGACTAGCGGGAGGGGAATATACGCAGTATTTT.

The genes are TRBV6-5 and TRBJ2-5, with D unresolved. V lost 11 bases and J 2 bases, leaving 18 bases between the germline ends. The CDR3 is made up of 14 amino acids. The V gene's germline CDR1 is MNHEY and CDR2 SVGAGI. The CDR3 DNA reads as TGTGCCGCCTCGCTGGCAGGTGTGCAAGAGACCCAGTACTTC. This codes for CAASLAGVQETQYF.

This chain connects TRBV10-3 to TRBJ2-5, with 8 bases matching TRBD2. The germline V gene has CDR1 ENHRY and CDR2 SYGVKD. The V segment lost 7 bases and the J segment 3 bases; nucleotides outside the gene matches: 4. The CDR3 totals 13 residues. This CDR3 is CAIKGLGKETQYF. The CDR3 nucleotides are TGTGCCATCAAGGGACTAGGGAAAGAGACCCAGTACTTC.